A single TCR beta chain is shown here with its context. Antigen specificity is unknown. The source of the sample is a study of vaccination and CD4 T cells after COVID-19. Turning to the study itself: Stimuli were overlapping spike peptide pools of SARS-CoV-2 and three common cold coronaviruses (HCoV-NL63, HCoV-OC43, HCoV-229E). The study, taken as a whole, reports: The study found that a median around 90% of reactive clones in convalescent patients appeared only post-vaccination.

Per the germline V gene, CDR1 is DFQATT and CDR2 is SNEGSKA (reference sequence). This CDR3 contains 14 residues. Trimming pared 7 bases from V and 2 bases from J, leaving 16 bases between. The Oncomine TCR Beta short-read assay sequenced DNA from cultured CD4+ T cells. MiXCR, run by TCRdb on the PCR reads, gives a single entry per CDR3 protein. Here the sample spans approximately 12,000 distinct CDR3 sequences, roughly half being singletons. Treatment in this sample: approximately nine-day PBMC culture with coronavirus spike peptide pools or control peptides (ViraFEST assay). ViraFEST sequenced TCRs after peptide-pool expansion of antigen-specific T cells.

This chain joins TRBV20-1 and TRBJ2-3; D is undetermined. The receptor's source is a human donor who had recovered from COVID-19. Sequenced input: CD4+ T cells from blood, cultured in vitro. Here the CDR3 DNA reads TGCAGTGTTTCACCGCCGTACTTCACAGATACGCAGTATTTT. Its protein is CSVSPPYFTDTQYF.